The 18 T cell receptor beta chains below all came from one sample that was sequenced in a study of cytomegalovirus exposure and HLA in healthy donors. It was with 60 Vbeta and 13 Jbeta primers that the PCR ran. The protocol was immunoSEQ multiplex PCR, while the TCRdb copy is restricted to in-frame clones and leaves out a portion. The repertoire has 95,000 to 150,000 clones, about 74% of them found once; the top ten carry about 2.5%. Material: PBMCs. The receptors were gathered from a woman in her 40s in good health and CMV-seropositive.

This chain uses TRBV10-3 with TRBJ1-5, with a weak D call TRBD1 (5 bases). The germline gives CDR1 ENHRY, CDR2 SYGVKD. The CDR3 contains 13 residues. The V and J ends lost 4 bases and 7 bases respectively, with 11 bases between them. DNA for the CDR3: TGTGCCATCAGTGGACAGTTGGAGCAGCCCCAGCATTTT. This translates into CAISGQLEQPQHF.

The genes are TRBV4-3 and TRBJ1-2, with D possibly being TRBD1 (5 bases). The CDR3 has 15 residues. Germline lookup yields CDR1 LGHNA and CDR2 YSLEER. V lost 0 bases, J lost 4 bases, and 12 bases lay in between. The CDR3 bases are TGCGCCAGCAGCCAAGAAGGAGGGGCCCCCTATGGCTACACCTTC. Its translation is CASSQEGGAPYGYTF.

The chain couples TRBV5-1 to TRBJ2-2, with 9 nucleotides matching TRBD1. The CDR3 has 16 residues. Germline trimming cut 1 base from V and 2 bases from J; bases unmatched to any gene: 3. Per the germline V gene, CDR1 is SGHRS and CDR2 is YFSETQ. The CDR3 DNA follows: TGCGCCAGCAGCTTGATCACAGGGGGCAACACCGGGGAGCTGTTTTTT. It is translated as CASSLITGGNTGELFF.

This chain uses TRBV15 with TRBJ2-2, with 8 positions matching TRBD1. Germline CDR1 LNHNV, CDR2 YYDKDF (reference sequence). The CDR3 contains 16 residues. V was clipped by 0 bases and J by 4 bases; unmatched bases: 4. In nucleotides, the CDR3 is TGTGCCACCAGCAGAGATCCAGGGGGCCTCACCGGGGAGCTGTTTTTT. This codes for CATSRDPGGLTGELFF.

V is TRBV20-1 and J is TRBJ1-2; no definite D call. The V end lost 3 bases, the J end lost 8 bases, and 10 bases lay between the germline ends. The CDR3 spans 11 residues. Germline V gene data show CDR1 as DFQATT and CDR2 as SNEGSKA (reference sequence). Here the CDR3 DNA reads TGCAGTGCTAGCCAACAGAGCGGCTACACCTTC. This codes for CSASQQSGYTF.

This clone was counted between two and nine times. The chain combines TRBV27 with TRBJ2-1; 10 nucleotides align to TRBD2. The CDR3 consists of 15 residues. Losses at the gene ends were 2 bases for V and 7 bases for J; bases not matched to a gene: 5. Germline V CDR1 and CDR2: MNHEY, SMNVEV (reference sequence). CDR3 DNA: TGTGCCAGCAGTTTACTAGCGGGAGTTCTAAATGAGCAGTTCTTC. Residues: CASSLLAGVLNEQFF.

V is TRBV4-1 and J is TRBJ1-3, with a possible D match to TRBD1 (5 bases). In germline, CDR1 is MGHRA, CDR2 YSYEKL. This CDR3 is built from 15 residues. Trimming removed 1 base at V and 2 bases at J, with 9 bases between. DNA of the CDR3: TGCGCCAGCAGCCAAGTTGGAGGGGCTGGAAACACCATATATTTT. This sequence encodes CASSQVGGAGNTIYF.

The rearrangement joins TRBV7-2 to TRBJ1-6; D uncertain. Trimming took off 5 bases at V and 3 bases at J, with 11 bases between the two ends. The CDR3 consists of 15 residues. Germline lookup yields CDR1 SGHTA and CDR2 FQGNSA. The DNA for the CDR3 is TGTGCCAGCAGCCGCCGGGGAGGCTATAATTCACCCCTCCACTTT. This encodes CASSRRGGYNSPLHF. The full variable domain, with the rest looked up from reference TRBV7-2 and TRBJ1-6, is GAGVSQSPSNKVTEKGKDVELRCDPISGHTALYWYRQSLGQGLEFLIYFQGNSAPDKSGLPSDRFSAERTGGSVSTLTIQRTQQEDSAVYLCASSRRGGYNSPLHFGNGTRLTVT.

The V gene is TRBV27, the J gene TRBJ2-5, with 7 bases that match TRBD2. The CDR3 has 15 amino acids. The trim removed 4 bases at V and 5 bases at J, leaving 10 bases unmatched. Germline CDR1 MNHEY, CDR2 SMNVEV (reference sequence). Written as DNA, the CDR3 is TGTGCCAGCAGTTCTGGGGGAGGGGCGGAGGAGACCCAGTACTTC. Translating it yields CASSSGGGAEETQYF.

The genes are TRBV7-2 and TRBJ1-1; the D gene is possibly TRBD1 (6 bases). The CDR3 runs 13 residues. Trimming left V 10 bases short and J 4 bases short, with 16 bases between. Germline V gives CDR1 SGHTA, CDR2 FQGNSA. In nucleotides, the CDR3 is TGTGCCACCTTAGCGGGGGGGCTCACTGAAGCTTTCTTT. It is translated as CATLAGGLTEAFF.

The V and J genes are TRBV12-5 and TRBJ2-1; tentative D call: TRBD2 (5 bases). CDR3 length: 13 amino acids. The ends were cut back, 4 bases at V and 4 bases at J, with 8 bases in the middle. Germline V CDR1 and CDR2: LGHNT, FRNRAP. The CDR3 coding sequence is TGTGCTAGTGGTTCAAGCGGATACAATGAGCAGTTCTTC. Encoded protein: CASGSSGYNEQFF.

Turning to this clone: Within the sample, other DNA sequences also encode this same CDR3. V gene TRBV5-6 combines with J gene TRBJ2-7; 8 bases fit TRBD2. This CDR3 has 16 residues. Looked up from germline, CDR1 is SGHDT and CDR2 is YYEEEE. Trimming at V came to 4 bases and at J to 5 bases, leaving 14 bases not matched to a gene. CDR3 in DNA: TGTGCCAGCAGCCCTAATAGACTAGCGCGGGCCCACGAGCAGTACTTC. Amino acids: CASSPNRLARAHEQYF.

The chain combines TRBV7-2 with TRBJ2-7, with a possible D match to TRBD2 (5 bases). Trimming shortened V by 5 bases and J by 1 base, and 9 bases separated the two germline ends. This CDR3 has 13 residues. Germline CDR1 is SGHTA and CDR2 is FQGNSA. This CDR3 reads CASSPRRSYEQYF. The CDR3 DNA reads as TGTGCCAGCAGCCCCCGGAGGTCCTACGAGCAGTACTTC.

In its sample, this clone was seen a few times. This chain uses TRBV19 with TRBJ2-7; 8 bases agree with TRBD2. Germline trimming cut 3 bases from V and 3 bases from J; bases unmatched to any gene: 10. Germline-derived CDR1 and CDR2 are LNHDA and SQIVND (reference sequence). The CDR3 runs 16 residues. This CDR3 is CASSMGWAAGDYEQYF. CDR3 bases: TGTGCCAGTAGTATGGGGTGGGCAGCGGGGGACTACGAGCAGTACTTC.

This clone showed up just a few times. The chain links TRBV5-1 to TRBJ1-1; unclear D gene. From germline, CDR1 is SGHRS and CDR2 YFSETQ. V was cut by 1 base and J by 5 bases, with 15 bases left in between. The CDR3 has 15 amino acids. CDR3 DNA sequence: TGCGCCAGCAGCTTGAGTAAGGAGGCTAGGACTGAAGCTTTCTTT. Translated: CASSLSKEARTEAFF.

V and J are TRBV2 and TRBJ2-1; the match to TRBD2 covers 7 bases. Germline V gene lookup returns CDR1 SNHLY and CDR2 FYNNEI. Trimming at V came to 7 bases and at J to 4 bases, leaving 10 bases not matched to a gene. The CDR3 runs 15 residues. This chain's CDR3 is CASKQEAGIYNEQFF. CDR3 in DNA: TGTGCCAGCAAACAAGAAGCGGGGATTTACAATGAGCAGTTCTTC.

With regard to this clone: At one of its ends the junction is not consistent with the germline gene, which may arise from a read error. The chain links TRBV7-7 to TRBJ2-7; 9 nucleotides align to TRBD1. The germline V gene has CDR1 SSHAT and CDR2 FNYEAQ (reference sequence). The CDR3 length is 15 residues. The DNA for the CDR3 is TGTGCTAGCAGTTGGGACAGGGAAGCCTCCTACGAGCAGTACTTC. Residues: CASSWDREASYEQYF.

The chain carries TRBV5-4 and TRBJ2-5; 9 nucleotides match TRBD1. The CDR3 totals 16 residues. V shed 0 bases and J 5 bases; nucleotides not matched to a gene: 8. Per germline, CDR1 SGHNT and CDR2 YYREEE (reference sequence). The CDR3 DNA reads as TGTGCCAGCAGCTTGGGGGGGGACAGGGTCTACGAGACCCAGTACTTC. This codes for CASSLGGDRVYETQYF.